This T cell receptor (beta chain) derives from a study of a mutant IDH1 vaccine in newly diagnosed glioma. Overall study context: It was radiotherapy, temozolomide, or both that patients received previously, with most receiving both.

Indicated time point: week 11, during vaccination. Mutant IDH1 20-mer peptide, at 300 ug, made up each vaccine dose, with topical imiquimod. Libraries were prepared by immunoSEQ multiplex PCR; TCRdb keeps only in-frame clonotypes and omits some of them. Of roughly 110,000 clones listed, roughly 90% were seen once; the top ten hold around 0.61%. The CDR3 sequence is 14 residues long. Germline V CDR1 and CDR2: SGHDN, FVKESK. Trimming took 1 base from V and 5 from J, leaving 11 bases between them. With respect to this clone: Its target is unknown.

V gene TRBV14 combines with J gene TRBJ1-1; D is unclear. Sequencing used PBMCs, obtained from a glioma patient whose treatment included an IDH1 peptide vaccine. This clonotype was obtained from a woman between 45 and 65 years old with glioma. Written as DNA, the CDR3 is TGTGCCAGCAGCCAAGTAATAGGAAAAACTGAAGCTTTCTTT. It translates to CASSQVIGKTEAFF.